These 8 T cell receptor beta chains came from one sample sequenced in a study of T cells of healthy individuals. Via MiXCR, TCRdb re-called the 5' RACE reads, giving one row per CDR3 protein. This sample has some 69,000 distinct CDR3 sequences, with around 15% found just once. The receptor source for this set is a human donor in good health.

This clonotype was detected a few times. The CDR3 DNA reads as TGTGCCAGCAGCTCGGGACTCTTCGAGCAGTACTTC. Translated: CASSSGLFEQYF. The J gene is TRBJ2-7, the V gene TRBV11-2; maybe TRBD2 (6 bases). There are 12 residues in the CDR3. V lost 4 bases and J lost 6, with 10 bases in between. In germline, CDR1 is SGHAT, CDR2 FQNNGV.

The V and J genes are TRBV25-1 and TRBJ2-1, with TRBD2 matching over 7 bases. This CDR3 spans 18 amino acids. Germline V gives CDR1 MGHDK, CDR2 SYGVNS. V lost 1 base and J lost 1; bases outside the gene matches: 10. The DNA of the CDR3 is TGTGCCAGCAGTGAATTTCTCTCAGTGGGAGGGTCCTACAATGAGCAGTTCTTC. Its translation: CASSEFLSVGGSYNEQFF.

This clonotype was detected many times. The V call is TRBV4-2, the J call TRBJ2-1; D assignment may be TRBD1 or TRBD2 (5 bases each). In germline, CDR1 is LGHNA, CDR2 YNFKEQ. The length of the CDR3 is 18 residues. V was shortened by 0 bases and J by 0 bases, with 15 bases between the two germline ends. The CDR3 DNA follows: TGTGCCAGCAGCCAAGAAGGTCTAGGGACCAACTCCTACAATGAGCAGTTCTTC. Translation gives CASSQEGLGTNSYNEQFF.

This chain uses TRBV4-1 with TRBJ1-5; possible D gene TRBD1, 5 bases. With 1 base removed from V and 5 bases from J, the gap between germline ends came to 12 bases. This CDR3 region has 15 residues. CDR1 is MGHRA and CDR2 is YSYEKL in the germline V gene. The CDR3 spells CASSQVWGSDQPQHF. CDR3 coding DNA: TGCGCCAGCAGCCAAGTATGGGGCTCGGATCAGCCCCAGCATTTT.

There are a few counts of this clonotype. The rearrangement joins TRBV6-2 or TRBV6-3 to TRBJ2-7; D tentatively fits TRBD1 or TRBD2 (5 bases each). The length of the CDR3 is 15 residues. Germline V gives CDR1 MNHEY, CDR2 SVGEGT. The V gene lost 2 bases and the J gene lost 8 bases, with 19 bases spanning the gap. In nucleotides, the CDR3 is TGTGCCAGCAGTTACGGTACCCGGGACCCAAATAAGCAGTACTTC. Its protein is CASSYGTRDPNKQYF.

Ten or more counts support this clonotype. This chain connects TRBV6-6 to TRBJ1-4; 8 nucleotides agree with TRBD1. The germline gives CDR1 MNHNY, CDR2 SVGAGI (reference sequence). CDR3 length equals 16 residues. V was pared by 2 bases and J by 3 bases, with 5 bases of the junction left unmatched. The DNA of the CDR3 is TGTGCCAGCAGTTACGGGGACAGGATACCTAATGAAAAACTGTTTTTT. Translation: CASSYGDRIPNEKLFF.

This chain connects TRBV7-2 to TRBJ2-7; 9 nucleotides match TRBD2. The V gene's germline CDR1 is SGHTA and CDR2 FQGNSA. The CDR3 runs 13 residues. The V segment lost 0 bases and the J segment 9 bases; nucleotides outside the gene matches: 3. DNA for the CDR3: TGTGCCAGCAGCTTAGCTAGCGGGAGAGGGCAGTACTTC. It codes for CASSLASGRGQYF.

This clonotype was seen ten or more times. The chain recombines TRBV15 with TRBJ2-3, with TRBD2 identical over 11 bases. V lost 9 bases, J lost 6 bases, and 11 bases stayed unmatched. In germline, CDR1 is LNHNV, CDR2 YYDKDF (reference sequence). This CDR3 is built from 15 residues. The CDR3 spells CATNGLAGPHDTQYF. CDR3 DNA: TGTGCCACGAACGGACTAGCGGGCCCCCACGATACGCAGTATTTT.